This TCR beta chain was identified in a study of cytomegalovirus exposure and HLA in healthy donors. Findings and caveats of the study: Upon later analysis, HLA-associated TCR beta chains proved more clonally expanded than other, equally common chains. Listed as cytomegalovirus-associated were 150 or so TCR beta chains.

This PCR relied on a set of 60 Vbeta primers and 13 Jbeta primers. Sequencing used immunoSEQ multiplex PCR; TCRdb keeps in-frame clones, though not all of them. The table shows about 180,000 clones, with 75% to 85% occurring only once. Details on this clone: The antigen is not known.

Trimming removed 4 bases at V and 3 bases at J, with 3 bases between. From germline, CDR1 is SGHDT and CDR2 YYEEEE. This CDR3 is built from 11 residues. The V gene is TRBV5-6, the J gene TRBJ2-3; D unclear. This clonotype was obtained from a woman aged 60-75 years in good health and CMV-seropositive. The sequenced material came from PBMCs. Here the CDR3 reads CASSATDTQYF. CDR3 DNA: TGTGCCAGCAGCGCGACAGATACGCAGTATTTT.